Presented here are 15 T cell receptor beta chains from one specimen sequenced in a study of sequential checkpoint blockade in melanoma. Treatment specified: randomized to nivolumab then ipilimumab (arm A) or the reverse (arm B). Some clones are missing from TCRdb's copy, which holds only in-frame ones; the method was immunoSEQ multiplex PCR. In the table there are 15,000 to 20,000 clones, 80% to 90% of which are singletons. The sequencing used CD8+ T cells sorted from blood (inferred from file names), collected from a patient given nivolumab and ipilimumab in sequence. These receptors were obtained from a human donor with melanoma.

The genes are TRBV7-8 and TRBJ1-2, with D possibly TRBD1 on 5 matching bases. The length of the CDR3 is 16 residues. The germline CDR1 and CDR2 sequences are SGHVS and FQNEAQ. V was shortened by 1 base and J by 2 bases, with 14 bases between the two germline ends. CDR3 coding DNA: TGTGCCAGCAGCTTAGTTCGGCAGGGTCAAAACTATGGCTACACCTTC. As protein: CASSLVRQGQNYGYTF.

The J gene is TRBJ2-7, the V gene TRBV11-2, with D possibly TRBD2 on 6 matching bases. V lost 3 bases, J lost 2 bases, and 8 bases lay in between. Germline CDR1 and CDR2: SGHAT and FQNNGV. The CDR3 sequence is 13 residues long. This CDR3 is CASSFGGTYEQYF. The CDR3, as DNA: TGTGCCAGCAGCTTTGGGGGGACCTACGAGCAGTACTTC.

The chain has TRBV7-2 and TRBJ2-3, with unresolved D. Germline loops: CDR1 SGHTA, CDR2 FQGNSA. The V gene lost 3 bases and the J gene lost 1 base, with 17 bases spanning the gap. This CDR3 spans 17 amino acids. CDR3 nucleotide sequence: TGTGCCAGCAGCTTGGAAAGGTCGATAGCAGGCACAGATACGCAGTATTTT. Amino acid sequence: CASSLERSIAGTDTQYF.

The count of this clone is one. V is TRBV9 and J is TRBJ1-3; unclear D gene. Per germline, CDR1 SGDLS and CDR2 YYNGEE. V dropped 2 bases and J dropped 0 bases, with 12 bases sitting between them. The CDR3 sequence is 16 residues long. The CDR3 region is CASSVNFGGSGNTIYF. Here the CDR3 DNA reads TGTGCCAGCAGCGTCAATTTCGGCGGCTCTGGAAACACCATATATTTT.

The gene calls are TRBV6-6 and TRBJ2-1, with D possibly being TRBD2 (5 bases). V dropped 2 bases and J dropped 6 bases, with 8 bases sitting between them. CDR3 length equals 13 residues. Germline loops: CDR1 MNHNY, CDR2 SVGAGI (reference sequence). In nucleotides, the CDR3 is TGTGCCAGCAGTTACGGCGAGGGCAATGAGCAGTTCTTC. Its protein product is CASSYGEGNEQFF.

V usage is TRBV4-1 and J usage is TRBJ2-5, with D possibly being TRBD1 (5 bases). The germline CDR1 and CDR2 sequences are MGHRA and YSYEKL. Trimming cost V 2 bases and J 4 bases, with 20 bases left between them. The CDR3 contains 17 residues. The CDR3 protein is CASSQSQGTGLRETQYF. CDR3 bases: TGCGCCAGCAGCCAATCCCAGGGTACCGGTTTAAGAGAGACCCAGTACTTC.

The chain joins TRBV11-2 to TRBJ2-7; D is ambiguous. CDR1 is SGHAT and CDR2 is FQNNGV in the germline V gene. The CDR3 contains 13 residues. V dropped 4 bases and J dropped 4 bases, with 11 bases sitting between them. The CDR3 loop reads CASSYDTVYEQYF. The CDR3 DNA reads TGTGCCAGCAGCTACGACACTGTATACGAGCAGTACTTC.

This clone has a single count. The gene calls are TRBV30 and TRBJ2-3; 7 nucleotides match TRBD2. CDR3 length: 15 residues. Looked up from germline, CDR1 is GTSNPN and CDR2 is SVGIG (reference sequence). The J segment lost 5 bases and the V segment lost 1 base, leaving 9 bases of the junction unmatched. The CDR3 loop reads CAWSGRAGKRDTQYF. The CDR3, as DNA: TGTGCCTGGAGTGGAAGAGCGGGAAAGCGAGATACGCAGTATTTT. Filled out from reference TRBV30 and TRBJ2-3, the complete variable domain reads SQTIHQWPATLVQPVGSPLSLECTVEGTSNPNLYWYRQAAGRGLQLLFYSVGIGQISSEVPQNLSASRPQDRQFILSSKKLLLSDSGFYLCAWSGRAGKRDTQYFGPGTRLTVL.

This chain uses TRBV2 with TRBJ2-7; D is perhaps TRBD1 (6 bases). The CDR3 contains 13 residues. The germline V gene encodes CDR1 SNHLY and CDR2 FYNNEI. Trimming shortened V by 7 bases and J by 4 bases, and 14 bases separated the two germline ends. CDR3 residues: CASTEGEPYEQYF. The CDR3 nucleotides read TGTGCCAGCACCGAGGGGGAACCGTACGAGCAGTACTTC.

The V gene is TRBV27, the J gene TRBJ1-5; a possible D gene is TRBD1 (5 bases). The CDR3 totals 14 residues. Germline CDR1 and CDR2: MNHEY and SMNVEV (reference sequence). Trimming stripped 6 bases from V and 0 bases from J, with 9 bases between. The CDR3 loop reads CASRVQGSNQPQHF. The CDR3, as DNA: TGTGCCAGCAGGGTCCAGGGTAGCAATCAGCCCCAGCATTTT.

This clone was seen more than once but under ten times. This chain joins TRBV5-6 and TRBJ1-2; D possibly corresponds to TRBD1 (6 bases). V was cut by 5 bases and J by 6 bases, with 11 bases left in between. This CDR3 spans 12 amino acids. CDR1 SGHDT and CDR2 YYEEEE come from the germline V gene. In DNA, the CDR3 is TGTGCCAGCAGATCAGGGGAGCATGGCTACACCTTC. Translating gives CASRSGEHGYTF.

The V gene is TRBV19, the J gene TRBJ2-1; tentatively, D is TRBD2 (6 bases). This CDR3 has 16 amino acids. Germline values: CDR1 LNHDA, CDR2 SQIVND (reference sequence). Between the trimmed V and J ends, which lost 5 bases and 0 bases, there was a span of 14 bases. The DNA of the CDR3 is TGTGCCAGTAGTCCCCGGGCGGGGAGCTCCTACAATGAGCAGTTCTTC. Protein: CASSPRAGSSYNEQFF.

This chain's CDR3 is CATSSSGRATDTQYF. The CDR3 coding sequence is TGTGCCACCAGCAGTAGCGGGAGAGCTACAGATACGCAGTATTTT. This chain joins TRBV15 and TRBJ2-3; TRBD2 agrees at 9 bases. This CDR3 is built from 15 residues. CDR1 and CDR2 from the germline V gene are LNHNV and YYDKDF (reference sequence). The V segment lost 3 bases and the J segment 3 bases; nucleotides outside the gene matches: 4.

The gene calls are TRBV7-9 and TRBJ2-2, with D uncertain. V was pared by 5 bases and J by 6 bases, with 16 bases between. CDR3 size: 15 residues. The germline V gene encodes CDR1 SEHNR and CDR2 FQNEAQ (reference sequence). The CDR3 coding sequence is TGTGCCAGCAGCCTACACGGAGCCTTCGCCGGGGAGCTGTTTTTT. It codes for CASSLHGAFAGELFF.

V and J are TRBV6-5 and TRBJ2-7, with TRBD2 identical over 12 bases. Germline trimming cut 0 bases from V and 3 bases from J; bases unmatched to any gene: 0. Looked up from germline, CDR1 is MNHEY and CDR2 is SVGAGI. The CDR3 has 15 amino acids. In DNA form, the CDR3 reads TGTGCCAGCAGTTACTCGACTAGCGGGAGCTACGAGCAGTACTTC. Encoded protein: CASSYSTSGSYEQYF.